The clone carrying this T cell receptor (beta chain) showed up just a few times. The CDR3 carries no conserved terminal phenylalanine or tryptophan, so it likely arises from a read error. The limits of the CDR3 on the DNA are not certain, so only TCRdb's listed CDR3 is given. This specimen belongs to a study of cytomegalovirus exposure and HLA in healthy donors. The PCR employed 60 Vbeta primers together with 13 Jbeta primers. The table came from immunoSEQ multiplex PCR; TCRdb's copy has only in-frame clones and leaves some out. There are tens of thousands of clones in the sample; more than 70% occur only once, and around 2.5% lies in the top ten. Both ends counted, the CDR3 spans 9 residues.

The receptor was isolated from a male donor in good health and CMV-seropositive. Source material: PBMCs. This sequence joins TRBV6-7 and TRBJ2-3; whether TRBD2, the table's D call, matches the DNA was not checked. TRBV6-7 is recorded as an ORF, its role being uncertain. CDR3 amino acids: CASSAILVG.